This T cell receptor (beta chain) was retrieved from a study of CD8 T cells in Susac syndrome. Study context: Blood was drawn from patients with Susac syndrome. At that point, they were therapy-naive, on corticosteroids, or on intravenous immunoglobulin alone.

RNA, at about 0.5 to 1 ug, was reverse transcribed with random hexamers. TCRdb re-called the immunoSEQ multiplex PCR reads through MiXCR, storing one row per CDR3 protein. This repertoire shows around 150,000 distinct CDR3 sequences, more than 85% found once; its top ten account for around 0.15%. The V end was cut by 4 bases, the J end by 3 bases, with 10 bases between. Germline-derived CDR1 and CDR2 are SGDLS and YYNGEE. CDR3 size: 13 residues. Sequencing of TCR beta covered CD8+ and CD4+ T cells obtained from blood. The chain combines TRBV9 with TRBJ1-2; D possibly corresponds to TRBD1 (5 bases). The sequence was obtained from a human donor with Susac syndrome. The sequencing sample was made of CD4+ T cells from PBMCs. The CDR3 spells CASSQGSYYGYTF. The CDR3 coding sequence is TGTGCCAGCAGCCAGGGATCATACTATGGCTACACCTTC.